This T cell receptor beta chain was recorded in a study of beta chain features in type 1 diabetes. Whole-study results and caveats: When VDJ junctions were examined, type 1 diabetes patients showed fewer insertions and more deletions. Overrepresentation of cells with high TCR expression could result from cDNA sequencing. Resolution of whether HLA type affects TCRB rearrangement was not achieved here.

The authors reverse transcribed all of the isolated RNA, so sequencing captured expressed TCRB transcripts. Sequenced by immunoSEQ multiplex PCR; TCRdb stores in-frame clones only, minus some. The sample carries almost 250,000 clones, 14% recorded once. Germline values: CDR1 SGHTA, CDR2 FQGNSA. The V and J ends lost 7 bases and 3 bases respectively, with 13 bases between them. The CDR3 covers 14 residues. Notes on this clone: Its matching antigen is unknown.

The chain links TRBV7-2 to TRBJ2-4; D is perhaps TRBD2 (5 bases). The origin of this receptor is a woman in her thirties or forties in good health. Source material: naive CD4+ T cells from blood. The CDR3 nucleotides read TGTGCCAGCACCGCCCGGGAAGGCAAAAACATTCAGTACTTC. It specifies CASTAREGKNIQYF.